This TCR beta chain was observed in a study of CD8+ T cells in alopecia areata. It was cDNA, reverse transcribed from extracted RNA, that served as the sequencing template. Assay: immunoSEQ multiplex PCR; the TCRdb copy retains only in-frame clones and omits some. Of under 150,000 clones listed, approximately 60% were seen once; the top ten hold about 40%. Per germline, CDR1 MNHEY and CDR2 SVGAGI. The CDR3 spans 15 residues. The V segment lost 2 bases and the J segment 6 bases; nucleotides outside the gene matches: 5. Remarks on this clone: Its specificity is unknown.

PBMCs provided sorted CD4+ and CD8+ T cells. General study results and limits: Sequencing of scalp samples also captures resident alphabeta T cells of normal skin.

The source of this sequence is a human donor in good health. The sample taken for sequencing was CD8+ T cells sorted from blood. The chain uses TRBV6-5 and TRBJ2-1, with 9 positions matching TRBD1. The CDR3 sequence: CASSYRDRVGNEQFF. The CDR3 DNA is TGTGCCAGCAGTTACCGGGACAGGGTAGGCAATGAGCAGTTCTTC.